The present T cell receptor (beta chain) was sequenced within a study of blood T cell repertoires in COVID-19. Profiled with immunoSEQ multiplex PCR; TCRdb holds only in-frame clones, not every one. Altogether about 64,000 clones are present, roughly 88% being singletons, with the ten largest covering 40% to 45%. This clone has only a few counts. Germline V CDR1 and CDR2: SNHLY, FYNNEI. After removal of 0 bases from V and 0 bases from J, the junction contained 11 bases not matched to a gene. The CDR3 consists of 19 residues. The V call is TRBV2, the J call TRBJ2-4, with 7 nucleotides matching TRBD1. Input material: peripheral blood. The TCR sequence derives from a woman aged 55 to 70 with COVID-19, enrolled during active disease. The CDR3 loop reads CASSEAAGGFILAKNIQYF. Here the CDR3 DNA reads TGTGCCAGCAGTGAAGCGGCAGGGGGTTTCATCCTAGCCAAAAACATTCAGTACTTC.